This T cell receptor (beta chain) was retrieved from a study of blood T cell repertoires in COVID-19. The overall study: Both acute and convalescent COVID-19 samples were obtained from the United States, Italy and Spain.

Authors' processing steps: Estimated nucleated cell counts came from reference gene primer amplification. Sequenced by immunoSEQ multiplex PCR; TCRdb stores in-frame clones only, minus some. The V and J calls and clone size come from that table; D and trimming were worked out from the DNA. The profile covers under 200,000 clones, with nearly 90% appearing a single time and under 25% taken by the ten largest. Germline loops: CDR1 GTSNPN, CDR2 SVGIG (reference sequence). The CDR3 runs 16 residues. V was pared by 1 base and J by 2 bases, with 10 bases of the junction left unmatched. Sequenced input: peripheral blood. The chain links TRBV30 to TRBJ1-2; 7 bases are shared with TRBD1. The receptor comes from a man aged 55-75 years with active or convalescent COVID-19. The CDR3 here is CAWSAPDRAGNYGYTF. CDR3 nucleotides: TGTGCCTGGAGTGCCCCAGACAGGGCCGGAAACTATGGCTACACCTTC.